Each of the 21 T cell receptor beta chains below was sequenced from the same sample in a study of shared clonotypes between healthy human individuals. Clones were read by immunoSEQ multiplex PCR, and TCRdb kept only the in-frame ones, dropping some. The repertoire holds about 1 million clones, with 65% to 75% as singletons. The sample comprised memory CD4+ T cells sorted from blood. Noted subset: CD45RA-negative fraction. These TCRs come from a young man in good health.

The chain uses TRBV11-2 and TRBJ2-3; 11 nucleotides agree with TRBD2. Per germline, CDR1 SGHAT and CDR2 FQNNGV. The CDR3 has 16 amino acids. The ends lost 3 bases at V and 4 bases at J; junction bases unmatched: 6. The chain's CDR3 is CASSLSLAGGPDTQYF. CDR3 DNA sequence: TGTGCCAGCAGCTTGTCGCTAGCGGGGGGACCAGATACGCAGTATTTT.

The genes are TRBV28 and TRBJ2-3, with 9 bases aligning to TRBD2. Germline lookup yields CDR1 MDHEN and CDR2 SYDVKM. The CDR3 length is 16 residues. Losses at the gene ends were 4 bases for V and 5 bases for J; bases not matched to a gene: 10. The CDR3 loop reads CASSSLGGGGQDTQYF. Here the CDR3 DNA reads TGTGCCAGCAGTTCCCTTGGCGGGGGGGGCCAAGATACGCAGTATTTT. The complete variable domain, with remaining parts taken from reference TRBV28 and TRBJ2-3, reads DVKVTQSSRYLVKRTGEKVFLECVQDMDHENMFWYRQDPGLGLRLIYFSYDVKMKEKGDIPEGYSVSREKKERFSLILESASTNQTSMYLCASSSLGGGGQDTQYFGPGTRLTVL.

This clone was seen more than once but under ten times. The V and J genes are TRBV5-4 and TRBJ2-3; D is undetermined. Between the trimmed V and J ends, which lost 4 bases and 0 bases, there was a span of 9 bases. Per germline, CDR1 SGHNT and CDR2 YYREEE (reference sequence). This CDR3 is built from 14 residues. The CDR3 loop reads CASSVGISTDTQYF. CDR3 DNA sequence: TGTGCCAGCAGCGTGGGGATAAGCACAGATACGCAGTATTTT.

This clone was seen only a few times. The chain uses TRBV28 and TRBJ2-3; tentatively, D is TRBD1 (6 bases). With 4 bases removed from V and 5 bases from J, the gap between germline ends came to 13 bases. CDR1 and CDR2 from the germline V gene are MDHEN and SYDVKM. CDR3 size: 14 residues. The CDR3 spells CASSSYLGGDTQYF. The CDR3 coding sequence is TGTGCCAGCAGTTCCTACTTAGGGGGAGATACGCAGTATTTT.

The V call is TRBV5-5, the J call TRBJ1-2; D is undetermined. CDR1 is SGHKS, CDR2 YYEKEE, per germline (reference sequence). The V end was cut by 4 bases, the J end by 4 bases, with 23 bases between. The CDR3 totals 17 residues. CDR3 protein: CASSPRKGDEPIYGYTF. For the CDR3, the DNA is TGTGCCAGCAGCCCGAGGAAGGGAGATGAGCCAATCTATGGCTACACCTTC.

The chain is built from TRBV7-3 and TRBJ2-7; no clear D gene. The CDR3 is 13 amino acids. Trimming removed 4 bases at V and 3 bases at J, with 10 bases between. CDR1 is SGHTA and CDR2 is FQGTGA in the germline V gene. CDR3 sequence (DNA): TGTGCCAGCAGCTCCGCACCGATCTACGAGCAGTACTTC. Protein product: CASSSAPIYEQYF.

The CDR3 coding sequence is TGCGCCAGCAGCGTTTTACAGGATTACGAGCAGTACTTC. Translated: CASSVLQDYEQYF. The chain employs TRBV5-1 and TRBJ2-7; D may be TRBD1 (5 bases). CDR1 and CDR2 (germline): SGHRS, YFSETQ. The CDR3 length is 13 residues. V was trimmed by 4 bases and J by 4 bases, leaving 12 bases between them.

In this sample, this clone turned up once. The rearrangement joins TRBV4-1 to TRBJ2-4; TRBD1 matches at 9 bases. CDR3 length: 17 residues. Germline trimming cut 1 base from V and 0 bases from J; bases unmatched to any gene: 4. Germline lookup yields CDR1 MGHRA and CDR2 YSYEKL. The CDR3 bases are TGCGCCAGCAGCCAAGGGGGACAGGGCCTAGCCAAAAACATTCAGTACTTC. It yields the protein CASSQGGQGLAKNIQYF.

The rearrangement joins TRBV7-8 to TRBJ1-2; the match to TRBD1 covers 9 bases. The CDR3 totals 15 residues. Per the germline V gene, CDR1 is SGHVS and CDR2 is FQNEAQ. With V trimmed by 6 bases and J by 3 bases, 8 bases remained unmatched. CDR3 sequence: CASRSLGTGHYGYTF. Here the CDR3 DNA reads TGTGCCAGCAGATCCTTGGGGACAGGGCACTATGGCTACACCTTC.

The V gene is TRBV10-3, the J gene TRBJ1-1, with D tentatively TRBD1 (6 bases). Trimming stripped 5 bases from V and 3 bases from J, with 7 bases between. Germline V gives CDR1 ENHRY, CDR2 SYGVKD. The CDR3 loop spans 12 amino acids. The CDR3 loop reads CAISSGDTEAFF. CDR3 coding DNA: TGTGCCATCAGTTCAGGGGACACTGAAGCTTTCTTT.

The chain uses TRBV6-1 and TRBJ1-2; D ambiguous. Trimming stripped 2 bases from V and 0 bases from J, with 7 bases between. The CDR3 is made up of 14 amino acids. The germline V gene encodes CDR1 MNHNS and CDR2 SASEGT. The CDR3 loop is CASSEFVPNYGYTF. CDR3 bases: TGTGCCAGCAGTGAATTTGTTCCTAACTATGGCTACACCTTC.

This clone has a single count. The chain couples TRBV28 to TRBJ2-3; the D is unclear. Trimming stripped 6 bases from V and 2 bases from J, with 9 bases between. CDR3 length: 13 amino acids. The germline gives CDR1 MDHEN, CDR2 SYDVKM. CDR3 protein: CASRGLNTDTQYF. The CDR3, as DNA: TGTGCCAGCAGGGGTCTGAACACAGATACGCAGTATTTT. Variable domain in full (rest from reference TRBV28 and TRBJ2-3): DVKVTQSSRYLVKRTGEKVFLECVQDMDHENMFWYRQDPGLGLRLIYFSYDVKMKEKGDIPEGYSVSREKKERFSLILESASTNQTSMYLCASRGLNTDTQYFGPGTRLTVL.

This clone was found once. This same CDR3 is encoded by further DNA sequences in the sample. CDR3 residues: CASSIDRGREQYF. Here the CDR3 DNA reads TGTGCCAGTAGTATAGACAGGGGGCGAGAGCAGTACTTC. This chain joins TRBV19 and TRBJ2-7; 8 bases are shared with TRBD1. Germline values: CDR1 LNHDA, CDR2 SQIVND (reference sequence). The length of the CDR3 is 13 residues. The trim removed 0 bases at V and 7 bases at J, leaving 2 bases unmatched. Full variable domain (rest looked up from reference TRBV19 and TRBJ2-7): DGGITQSPKYLFRKEGQNVTLSCEQNLNHDAMYWYRQDPGQGLRLIYYSQIVNDFQKGDIAEGYSVSREKKESFPLTVTSAQKNPTAFYLCASSIDRGREQYFGPGTRLTVT.

V and J are TRBV29-1 and TRBJ2-7, with a tentative D call TRBD1 (6 bases). The V and J ends lost 3 bases and 7 bases respectively, with 19 bases between them. Germline CDR1 is SQVTM and CDR2 is ANQGSEA. This CDR3 has 14 amino acids. CDR3 sequence (DNA): TGCAGCGTTGAGAGGGACACGGGAATAGGGGAGCAGTACTTC. It codes for CSVERDTGIGEQYF.

The chain couples TRBV28 to TRBJ2-7, with unresolved D. The V end lost 7 bases, the J end lost 6 bases, and 10 bases lay between the germline ends. There are 11 residues in the CDR3. Germline CDR1 MDHEN, CDR2 SYDVKM. The CDR3 spells CASIVRGEQYF. The DNA for the CDR3 is TGTGCCAGCATCGTCAGAGGCGAGCAGTACTTC.

V usage is TRBV28 and J usage is TRBJ2-7; 10 positions match TRBD1. The V segment lost 6 bases and the J segment 0 bases; nucleotides outside the gene matches: 14. CDR3 size: 18 residues. Germline V gene lookup returns CDR1 MDHEN and CDR2 SYDVKM. DNA of the CDR3: TGTGCCAGCAGCACCGGGACAGGGGCCCCAGTATACTCCTACGAGCAGTACTTC. It is translated as CASSTGTGAPVYSYEQYF.

This chain joins TRBV27 and TRBJ1-1; TRBD1 might be the D (6 bases). CDR3 size: 17 residues. CDR1 is MNHEY and CDR2 is SMNVEV in the germline V gene (reference sequence). The V end was cut by 6 bases, the J end by 0 bases, with 20 bases between. The CDR3 DNA is TGTGCCAGCAGCCGACTACTGGGGGCCGATATGAACACTGAAGCTTTCTTT. The encoded protein is CASSRLLGADMNTEAFF.

The chain recombines TRBV2 with TRBJ1-1; the D is unclear. The CDR3 length is 12 residues. Germline CDR1 reads SNHLY; CDR2 reads FYNNEI. Trimming pared 6 bases from V and 8 bases from J, leaving 13 bases between. CDR3 loop: CASRPSYGEAFF. As DNA, the CDR3 is TGTGCCAGCAGACCCTCTTACGGGGAAGCTTTCTTT. The full variable domain, in which reference TRBV2 and TRBJ1-1 provide the parts outside the CDR3, is EPEVTQTPSHQVTQMGQEVILRCVPISNHLYFYWYRQILGQKVEFLVSFYNNEISEKSEIFDDQFSVERPDGSNFTLKIRSTKLEDSAMYFCASRPSYGEAFFGQGTRLTVV.

The chain recombines TRBV10-3 with TRBJ2-1; D not resolved. Trimming left V 5 bases short and J 5 bases short, with 7 bases between. Germline CDR1 reads ENHRY; CDR2 reads SYGVKD. CDR3 length: 12 residues. CDR3 in amino acids: CAISITDNEQFF. CDR3 coding DNA: TGTGCCATCAGTATAACAGACAATGAGCAGTTCTTC.

V gene TRBV6-6 combines with J gene TRBJ1-5; D ambiguous. Germline V gives CDR1 MNHNY, CDR2 SVGAGI (reference sequence). The CDR3 covers 13 residues. V shed 6 bases and J shed 0 bases, with 6 bases lying between them. In DNA, the CDR3 is TGTGCCAGCAGAGGGCATAGCAATCAGCCCCAGCATTTT. This translates into CASRGHSNQPQHF.

The chain employs TRBV30 and TRBJ2-5; TRBD2 aligns across 10 bases. The CDR3 consists of 15 residues. CDR1 is GTSNPN and CDR2 is SVGIG in the germline V gene (reference sequence). The V segment lost 5 bases and the J segment 2 bases; nucleotides outside the gene matches: 8. The CDR3 protein is CAWVSGRKGQETQYF. The CDR3 nucleotides are TGTGCCTGGGTTAGCGGGAGGAAGGGGCAAGAGACCCAGTACTTC.